This T cell receptor beta chain was found in a study of shared clonotypes between healthy human individuals. Study findings and constraints: Enrolling few donors narrowed the genetic and exposure-history diversity that was represented.

The CDR3 sequence is 13 residues long. With 6 bases removed from V and 3 bases from J, the gap between germline ends came to 10 bases. CDR1 and CDR2 (germline): SNHLY, FYNNEI. There are a few counts of this clone. Its antigen remains unidentified. Assay: immunoSEQ multiplex PCR; the TCRdb copy retains only in-frame clones and omits some. The table shows hundreds of thousands of clones, with approximately 79% occurring only once. This sequence was found in a woman in her 30s in good health. Sequenced input: memory CD4+ T cells sorted from blood. Described subset: CD45RA-negative fraction. The chain links TRBV2 to TRBJ2-3; no clear D gene. This CDR3 is CASRGPQTDTQYF. The CDR3 coding sequence is TGTGCCAGCAGGGGTCCGCAAACAGATACGCAGTATTTT.